This T cell receptor beta chain was documented in a study of cytomegalovirus exposure and HLA in healthy donors. Study in general: Prior work identified 120 million or so unique TCR beta sequences in roughly 190 million T cells. Overall study results and limits: In terms of immune exposure information, only CMV serostatus was available.

The J segment lost 1 base and the V segment lost 1 base, leaving 7 bases of the junction unmatched. CDR3 length: 16 amino acids. In germline, CDR1 is SGHDT, CDR2 YYEEEE. On this clone: What it binds is not known.

PCR used 60 Vbeta primers and 13 Jbeta primers. The method was immunoSEQ multiplex PCR; TCRdb's version includes in-frame clones alone and lacks a portion of them. Seen here are over 200,000 clones, about 80% observed once, and the top ten hold roughly 0.58%. Sequencing was carried out using PBMCs. The clonotype was recovered from a woman between 40 and 55 years old in good health and CMV-seronegative. The rearrangement uses TRBV5-6 and TRBJ2-5; 7 nucleotides align to TRBD2. CDR3 region: CASSLIWGGVQETQYF. The CDR3 coding sequence is TGTGCCAGCAGCTTGATATGGGGGGGGGTCCAAGAGACCCAGTACTTC.